In its sample, the clone carrying this T cell receptor beta chain was seen once. What it binds is unknown. This sample stems from a study of graft-versus-host responses after intestinal transplantation. About the study: Tacrolimus plus steroids were given to all recipients for approximately three years, preceded by anti-thymocyte globulin induction. Study conclusions and caveats: Circulating GvH clones peaking coincided with falling HvG clones soon after transplant.

Sequenced by immunoSEQ multiplex PCR; TCRdb stores in-frame clones only, minus some. The sample includes about 120,000 clones, 90% to 95% of them seen just once. The junction had 15 bases not matched to a gene; V was cut back by 1 base and J by 3 bases. Germline CDR1 and CDR2: MGHRA and YSYEKL. This CDR3 has 20 residues. This sequence originates from a human donor who received an intestinal transplant. The sequencing here drew on unstimulated CD8+ T cells sorted from spleen or lymph node cells, taken before intestinal transplant. The chain is built from TRBV4-1 and TRBJ2-1; 10 bases line up with TRBD2. The CDR3, as DNA: TGCGCCAGCAGCCAAGCAGGGAACCAGCGGGAGGGCCGGGGCTACAATGAGCAGTTCTTC. It yields the protein CASSQAGNQREGRGYNEQFF.